This T cell receptor (beta chain) was recovered during a study of blood T cells in healthy people across ages. Primers used in a second PCR of about 6 to 12 cycles were a sample-barcoded 5' primer and a J-beta primer mix. Each CDR3 protein gets one entry after TCRdb re-called the 5' RACE reads with MiXCR. The data show some 1 million distinct CDR3 sequences, with 40% to 55% seen just once and 15% to 20% held by the top ten. Trimming took 5 bases from V and 6 from J; bases not matched to a gene: 6. Germline CDR1 DFQATT, CDR2 SNEGSKA (reference sequence). This CDR3 is built from 12 residues. This clonotype occurred once.

The chain recombines TRBV20-1 with TRBJ1-1; 7 bases are a match to TRBD1. This TCR came from an older woman in good health. Sequenced: blood. CDR3 residues: CSASADRAEAFF. The CDR3 bases are TGCAGTGCTTCGGCCGACAGGGCTGAAGCTTTCTTT.